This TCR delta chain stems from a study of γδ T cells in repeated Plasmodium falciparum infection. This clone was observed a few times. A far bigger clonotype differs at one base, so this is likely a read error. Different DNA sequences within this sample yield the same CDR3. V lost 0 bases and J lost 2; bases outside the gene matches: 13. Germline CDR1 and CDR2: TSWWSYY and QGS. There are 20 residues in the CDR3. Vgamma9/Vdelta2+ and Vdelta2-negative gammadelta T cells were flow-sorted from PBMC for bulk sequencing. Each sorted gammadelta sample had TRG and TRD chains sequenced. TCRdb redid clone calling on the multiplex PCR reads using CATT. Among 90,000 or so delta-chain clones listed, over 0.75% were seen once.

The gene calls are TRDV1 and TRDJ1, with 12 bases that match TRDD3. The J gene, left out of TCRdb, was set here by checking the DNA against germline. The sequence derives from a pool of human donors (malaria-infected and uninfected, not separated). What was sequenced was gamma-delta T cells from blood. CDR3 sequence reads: CALGELAPTGGYRSTDKLIF. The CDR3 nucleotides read TGTGCTCTTGGGGAACTGGCCCCCACTGGGGGATACCGCTCGACCGATAAACTCATCTTT.